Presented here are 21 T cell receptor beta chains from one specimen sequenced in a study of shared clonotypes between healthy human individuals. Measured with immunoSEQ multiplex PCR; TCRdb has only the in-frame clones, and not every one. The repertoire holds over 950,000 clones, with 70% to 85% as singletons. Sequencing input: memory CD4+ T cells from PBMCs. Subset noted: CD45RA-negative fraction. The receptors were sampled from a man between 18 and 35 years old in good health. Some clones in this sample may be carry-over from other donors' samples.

The CDR3 DNA sequence: TGTGCCAGCACCCAAGGTGGGGGGTATCAGTTCTTC. It codes for CASTQGGGYQFF. The V call is TRBV28, the J call TRBJ2-1, with TRBD2 as a possible D gene (6 bases). The V end was cut by 7 bases, the J end by 13 bases, with 17 bases between. CDR1 is MDHEN and CDR2 is SYDVKM in the germline V gene. The CDR3 extends over 12 amino acids.

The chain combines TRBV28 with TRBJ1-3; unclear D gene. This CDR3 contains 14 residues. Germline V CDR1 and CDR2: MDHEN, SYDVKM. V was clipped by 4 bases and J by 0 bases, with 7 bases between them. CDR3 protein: CASSSAISGNTIYF. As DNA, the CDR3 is TGTGCCAGCAGTTCCGCTATCTCTGGAAACACCATATATTTT.

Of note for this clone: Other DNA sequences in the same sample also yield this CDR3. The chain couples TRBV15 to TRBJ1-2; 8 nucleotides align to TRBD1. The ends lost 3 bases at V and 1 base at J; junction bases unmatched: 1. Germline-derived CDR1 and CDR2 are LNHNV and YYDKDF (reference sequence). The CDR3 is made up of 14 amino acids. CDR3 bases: TGTGCCACCAGCAGGGACAGGGTTAACTATGGCTACACCTTC. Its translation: CATSRDRVNYGYTF.

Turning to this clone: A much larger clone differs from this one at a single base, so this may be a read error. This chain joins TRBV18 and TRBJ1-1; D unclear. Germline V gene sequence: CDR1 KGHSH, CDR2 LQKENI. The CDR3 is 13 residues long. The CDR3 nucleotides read TGTGCCGGCTCATTATACATGTGGACTGAAGCTTTCTTT. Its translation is CAGSLYMWTEAFF. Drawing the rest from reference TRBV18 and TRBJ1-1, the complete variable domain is NAGVMQNPRHLVRRRGQEARLRCSPMKGHSHVYWYRQLPEEGLKFMVYLQKENIIDESGMPKERFSAEFPKEGPSILRIQQVVRGDSAAYFCAGSLYMWTEAFFGQGTRLTVV.

The CDR3 loop is CASSVINSGANVLTF. The CDR3 region has the DNA TGTGCCAGCAGCGTAATTAACTCTGGGGCCAACGTCCTGACTTTC. The chain uses TRBV9 and TRBJ2-6, with D unclear. The CDR3 has 15 amino acids. CDR1 SGDLS and CDR2 YYNGEE come from the germline V gene. Trimming stripped 1 base from V and 0 bases from J, with 5 bases between.

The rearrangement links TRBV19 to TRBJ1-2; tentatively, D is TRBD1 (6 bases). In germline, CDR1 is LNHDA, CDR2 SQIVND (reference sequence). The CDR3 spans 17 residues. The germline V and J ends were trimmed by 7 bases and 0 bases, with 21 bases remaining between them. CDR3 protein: CASMTQAGVATNYGYTF. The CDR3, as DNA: TGTGCCAGTATGACCCAGGCAGGGGTGGCGACTAACTATGGCTACACCTTC.

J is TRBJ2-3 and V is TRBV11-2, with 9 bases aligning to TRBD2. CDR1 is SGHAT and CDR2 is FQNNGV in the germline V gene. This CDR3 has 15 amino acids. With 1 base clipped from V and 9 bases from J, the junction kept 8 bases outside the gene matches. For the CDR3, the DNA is TGTGCCAGCAGCTTAGGGGTAGCGGGAGTTCGGACGCAGTATTTT. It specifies CASSLGVAGVRTQYF.

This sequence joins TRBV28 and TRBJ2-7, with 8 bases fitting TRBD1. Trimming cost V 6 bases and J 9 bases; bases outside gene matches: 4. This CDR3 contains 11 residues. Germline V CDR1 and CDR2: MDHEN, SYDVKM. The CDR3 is CASRETGGQYF. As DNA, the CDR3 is TGTGCCAGCAGAGAAACAGGGGGGCAGTACTTC.

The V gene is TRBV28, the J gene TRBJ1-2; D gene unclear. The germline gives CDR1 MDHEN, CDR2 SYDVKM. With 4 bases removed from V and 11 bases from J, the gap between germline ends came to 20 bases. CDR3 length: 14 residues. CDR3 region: CASSSADTYGGYTF. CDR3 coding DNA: TGTGCCAGCAGTTCCGCCGACACGTATGGTGGGTACACCTTC.

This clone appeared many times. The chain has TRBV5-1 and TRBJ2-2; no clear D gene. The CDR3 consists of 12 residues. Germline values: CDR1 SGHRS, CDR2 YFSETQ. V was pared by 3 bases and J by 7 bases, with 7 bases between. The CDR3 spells CASSSDVGELFF. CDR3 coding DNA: TGCGCCAGCAGCTCGGACGTCGGGGAGCTGTTTTTT.

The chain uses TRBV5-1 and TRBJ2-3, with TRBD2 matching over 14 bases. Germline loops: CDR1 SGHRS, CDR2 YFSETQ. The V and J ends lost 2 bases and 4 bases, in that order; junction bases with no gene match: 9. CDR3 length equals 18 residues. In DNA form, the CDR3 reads TGCGCCAGCAGCTTAACCGGGACTAGCGGGAGCCCCGCAGATACGCAGTATTTT. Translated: CASSLTGTSGSPADTQYF.

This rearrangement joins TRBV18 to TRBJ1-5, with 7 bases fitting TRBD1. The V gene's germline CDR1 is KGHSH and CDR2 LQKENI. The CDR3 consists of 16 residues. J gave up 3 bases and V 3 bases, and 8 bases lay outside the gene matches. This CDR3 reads CASSPSSGQVNQPQHF. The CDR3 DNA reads TGTGCCAGCTCACCTAGCAGTGGACAGGTCAATCAGCCCCAGCATTTT.

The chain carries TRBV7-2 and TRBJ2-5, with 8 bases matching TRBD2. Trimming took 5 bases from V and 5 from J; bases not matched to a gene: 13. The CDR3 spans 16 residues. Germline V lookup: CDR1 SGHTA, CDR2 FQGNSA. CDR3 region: CASSGTSGGWGETQYF. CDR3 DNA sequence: TGTGCCAGCAGCGGAACTAGCGGAGGCTGGGGGGAGACCCAGTACTTC.

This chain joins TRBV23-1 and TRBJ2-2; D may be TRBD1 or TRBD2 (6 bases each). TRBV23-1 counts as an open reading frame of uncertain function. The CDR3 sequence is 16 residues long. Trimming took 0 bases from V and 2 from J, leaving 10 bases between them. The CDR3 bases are TGCGCCAGCAGTCAATCGGGGGGCGCCAACACCGGGGAGCTGTTTTTT. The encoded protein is CASSQSGGANTGELFF.

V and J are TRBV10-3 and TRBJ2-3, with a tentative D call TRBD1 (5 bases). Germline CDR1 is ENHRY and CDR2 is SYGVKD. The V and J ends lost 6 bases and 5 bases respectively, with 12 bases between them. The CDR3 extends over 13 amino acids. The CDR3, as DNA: TGTGCCATCAGCGGGCTTCAGGGAGATACGCAGTATTTT. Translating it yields CAISGLQGDTQYF.

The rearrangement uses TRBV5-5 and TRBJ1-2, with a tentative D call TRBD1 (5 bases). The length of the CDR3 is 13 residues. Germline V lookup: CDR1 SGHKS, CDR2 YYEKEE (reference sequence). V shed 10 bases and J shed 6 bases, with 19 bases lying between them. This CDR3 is CASQGAGWNGYTF. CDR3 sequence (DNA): TGTGCCTCCCAGGGTGCGGGCTGGAATGGCTACACCTTC.

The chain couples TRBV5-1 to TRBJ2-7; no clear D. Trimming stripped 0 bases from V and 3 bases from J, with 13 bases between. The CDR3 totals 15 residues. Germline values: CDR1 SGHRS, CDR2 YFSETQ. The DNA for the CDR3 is TGCGCCAGCAGCTTGGCTTTGGAACAGCGCTACGAGCAGTACTTC. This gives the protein CASSLALEQRYEQYF.

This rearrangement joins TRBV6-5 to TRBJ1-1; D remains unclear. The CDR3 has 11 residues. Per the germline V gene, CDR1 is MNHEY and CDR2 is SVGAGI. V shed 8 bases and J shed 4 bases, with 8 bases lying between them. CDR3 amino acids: CASFRSTEAFF. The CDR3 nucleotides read TGTGCCAGCTTTAGGTCCACTGAAGCTTTCTTT.

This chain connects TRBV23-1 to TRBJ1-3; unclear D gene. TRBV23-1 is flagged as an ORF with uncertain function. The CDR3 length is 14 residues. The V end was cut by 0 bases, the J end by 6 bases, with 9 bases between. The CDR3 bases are TGCGCCAGCAGTCAATCGGGGATAGTAAACACCATATATTTT. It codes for CASSQSGIVNTIYF.

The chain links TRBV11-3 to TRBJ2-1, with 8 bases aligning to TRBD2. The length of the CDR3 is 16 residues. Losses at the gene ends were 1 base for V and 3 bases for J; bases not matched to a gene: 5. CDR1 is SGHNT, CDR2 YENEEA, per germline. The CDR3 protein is CASSLGSLAGYNEQFF. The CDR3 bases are TGTGCCAGCAGCTTAGGTAGCCTAGCGGGCTACAATGAGCAGTTCTTC.

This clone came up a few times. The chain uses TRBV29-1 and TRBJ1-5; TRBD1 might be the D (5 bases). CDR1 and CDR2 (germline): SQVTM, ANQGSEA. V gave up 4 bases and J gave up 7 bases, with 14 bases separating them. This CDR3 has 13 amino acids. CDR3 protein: CSVVPGYGQPQHF. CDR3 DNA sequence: TGCAGCGTTGTCCCAGGGTATGGGCAGCCCCAGCATTTT.